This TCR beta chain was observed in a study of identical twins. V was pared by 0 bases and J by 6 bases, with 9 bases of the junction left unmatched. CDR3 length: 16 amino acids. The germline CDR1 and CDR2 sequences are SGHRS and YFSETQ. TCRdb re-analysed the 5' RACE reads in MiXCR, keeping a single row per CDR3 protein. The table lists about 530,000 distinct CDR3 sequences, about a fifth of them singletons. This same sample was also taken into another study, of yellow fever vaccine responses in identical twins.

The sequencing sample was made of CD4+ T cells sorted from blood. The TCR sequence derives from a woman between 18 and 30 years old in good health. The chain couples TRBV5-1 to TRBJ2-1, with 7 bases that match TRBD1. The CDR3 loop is CASSLAPSYRGNEQFF. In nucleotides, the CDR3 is TGCGCCAGCAGCTTGGCCCCCTCATACAGGGGCAATGAGCAGTTCTTC. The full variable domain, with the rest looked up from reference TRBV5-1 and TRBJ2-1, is KAGVTQTPRYLIKTRGQQVTLSCSPISGHRSVSWYQQTPGQGLQFLFEYFSETQRNKGNFPGRFSGRQFSNSRSEMNVSTLELGDSALYLCASSLAPSYRGNEQFFGPGTRLTVL.